A selection of T cell receptor beta chains follows, all from one sample in a study of cytomegalovirus exposure and HLA in healthy donors. Clones were sequenced by immunoSEQ multiplex PCR, and TCRdb holds only the in-frame ones, with some missing. The sample lists approximately 82,000 clones, over 9.5% occurring once. Input material: PBMCs. Receptors originate from a man between 60 and 70 years old in good health and CMV-seropositive. The CDR3 runs from the conserved cysteine through the conserved F or W. Fields, in order: V gene, clone size, J gene, D gene, CDR3 protein, CDR3 DNA. A D gene is named only where the DNA matches it firmly. Where a row states a size, it is once, few, many or the class of an expanded clone; other rows omit it.

v_gene: TRBV2
abundance: few
j_gene: TRBJ2-7
d_gene: TRBD2
CDR3aa: CASKLAGLSSYEQYF
CDR3nt: TGTGCCAGCAAGCTAGCGGGGCTGAGCTCCTACGAGCAGTACTTC

v_gene: TRBV5-1
abundance: .
j_gene: TRBJ1-1
d_gene: TRBD1
CDR3aa: CASSSGQGRVNTEAFF
CDR3nt: TGCGCCAGCAGCTCCGGACAGGGCCGAGTGAACACTGAAGCTTTCTTT

v_gene: TRBV15
abundance: few
j_gene: TRBJ2-1
d_gene: TRBD2
CDR3aa: CATSRDKAGGFYNEQFF
CDR3nt: TGTGCCACCAGCAGAGATAAAGCGGGAGGCTTCTACAATGAGCAGTTCTTC

v_gene: TRBV7-9
abundance: .
j_gene: TRBJ2-3
d_gene: .
CDR3aa: CASSERGIAASTDTQYF
CDR3nt: TGTGCCAGCAGCGAAAGGGGCATAGCGGCTAGCACAGATACGCAGTATTTT

v_gene: TRBV6-6
abundance: once
j_gene: TRBJ1-5
d_gene: .
CDR3aa: CASSYSRNQPQHF
CDR3nt: TGTGCCAGCAGTTACTCCCGTAATCAGCCCCAGCATTTT

v_gene: TRBV7-6
abundance: few
j_gene: TRBJ2-1
d_gene: TRBD2
CDR3aa: CASSGGTSGGYNEQFF
CDR3nt: TGTGCCAGCAGCGGGGGGACTAGCGGGGGGTACAATGAGCAGTTCTTC

v_gene: TRBV28
abundance: few
j_gene: TRBJ1-4
d_gene: TRBD1
CDR3aa: CAIAPGTVREKLFF
CDR3nt: TGTGCCATCGCCCCCGGGACAGTTAGAGAAAAACTGTTTTTT

v_gene: TRBV7-9
abundance: .
j_gene: TRBJ1-2
d_gene: .
CDR3aa: CASSLDIRGYTF
CDR3nt: TGTGCCAGCAGCTTAGACATTCGTGGCTACACCTTC

v_gene: TRBV5-1
abundance: .
j_gene: TRBJ2-5
d_gene: .
CDR3aa: CASSLGGRQETQYF
CDR3nt: TGCGCCAGCAGCTTGGGAGGGCGACAAGAGACCCAGTACTTC

v_gene: TRBV5-1
abundance: .
j_gene: TRBJ2-5
d_gene: .
CDR3aa: CASSLGQGGETQYF
CDR3nt: TGCGCCAGCAGCTTGGGGCAGGGAGGAGAGACCCAGTACTTC